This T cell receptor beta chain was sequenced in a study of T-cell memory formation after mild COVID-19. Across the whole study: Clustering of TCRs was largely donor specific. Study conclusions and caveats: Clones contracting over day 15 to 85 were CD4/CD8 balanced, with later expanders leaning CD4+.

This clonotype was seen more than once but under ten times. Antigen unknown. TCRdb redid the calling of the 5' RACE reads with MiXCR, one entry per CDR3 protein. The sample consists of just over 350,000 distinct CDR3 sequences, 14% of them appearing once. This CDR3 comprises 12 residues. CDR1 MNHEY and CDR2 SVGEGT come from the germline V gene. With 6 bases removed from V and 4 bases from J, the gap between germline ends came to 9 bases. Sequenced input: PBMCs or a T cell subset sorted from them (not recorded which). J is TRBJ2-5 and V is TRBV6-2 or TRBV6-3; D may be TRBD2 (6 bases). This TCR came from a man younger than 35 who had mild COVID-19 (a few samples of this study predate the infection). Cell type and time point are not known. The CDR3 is CASSGGSETQYF. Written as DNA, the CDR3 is TGTGCCAGCAGCGGGGGATCAGAGACCCAGTACTTC.